Below, one TCR beta chain is given with its context. Its antigen target is currently unknown. No base quality values were provided; no much bigger clone lies one nucleotide off. The data derive from a study of T-cell reconstitution after alpha-beta-depleted transplantation in children (TCRdb year 2016). At the level of the whole study: The study quantitatively tracked T-cell immune reconstitution after TCRalphabeta/CD19-depleted allogeneic hematopoietic cell transplantation in children using TCR repertoire profiling.

V drops 4 bases and J drops 4 bases, leaving 16 bases in between. Spanning cysteine to phenylalanine, the CDR3 consists of 15 amino acids. CDR3 DNA only is kept here, 45 bases in frame from base 1. In the germline V gene, CDR1 corresponds to MGHRA and CDR2 to YSYEKL. The library was prepared using PCR. The run used an Illumina HiSeq 2500. TCR library preparation used molecular barcoding, with unique molecular identifiers applied to normalize quantification of the TCRbeta repertoire. TCRdb reran the public reads through fastp at Q25 and MiXCR, keeping productive beta chains. Entries that share a CDR3 protein sequence are merged under the most common genes and DNA. This sample comprises roughly 500,000 distinct CDR3 sequences, around 16% of them detected only once. The top ten constitute 3% to 3.5% of the sample.

The sequence derives from a human donor who donated a stem cell graft to a child with acute lymphoblastic leukemia. Sequences were derived from PBMCs from the stem cell graft donor, sampled from the stem cell graft. The rearranged chain carries TRBV4-1 and TRBJ1-2; TRBD1 is possibly the D segment (5 matching bases). The nucleotides are TGCGCCAGCAGCCCCCAGGGTTCCCTAACCTATGGCTACACCTTC. Translated, this is CASSPQGSLTYGYTF.